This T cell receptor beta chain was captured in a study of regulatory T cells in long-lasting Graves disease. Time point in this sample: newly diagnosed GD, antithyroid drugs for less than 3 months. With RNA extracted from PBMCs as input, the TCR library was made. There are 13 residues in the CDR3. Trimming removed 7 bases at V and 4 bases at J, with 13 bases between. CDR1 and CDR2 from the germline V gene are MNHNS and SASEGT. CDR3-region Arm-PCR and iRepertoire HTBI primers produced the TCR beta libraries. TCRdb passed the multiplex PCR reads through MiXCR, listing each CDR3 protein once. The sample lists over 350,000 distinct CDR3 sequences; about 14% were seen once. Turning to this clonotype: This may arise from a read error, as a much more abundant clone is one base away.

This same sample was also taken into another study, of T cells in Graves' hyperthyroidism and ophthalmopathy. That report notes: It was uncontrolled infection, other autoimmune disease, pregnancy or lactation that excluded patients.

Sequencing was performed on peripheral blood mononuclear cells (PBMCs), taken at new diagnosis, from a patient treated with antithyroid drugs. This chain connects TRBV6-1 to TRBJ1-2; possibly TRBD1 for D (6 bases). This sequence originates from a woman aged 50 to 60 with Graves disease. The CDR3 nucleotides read TGTGCCAGCAAGTCCGGGACAACCTATGGCTACACCTTC. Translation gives CASKSGTTYGYTF.